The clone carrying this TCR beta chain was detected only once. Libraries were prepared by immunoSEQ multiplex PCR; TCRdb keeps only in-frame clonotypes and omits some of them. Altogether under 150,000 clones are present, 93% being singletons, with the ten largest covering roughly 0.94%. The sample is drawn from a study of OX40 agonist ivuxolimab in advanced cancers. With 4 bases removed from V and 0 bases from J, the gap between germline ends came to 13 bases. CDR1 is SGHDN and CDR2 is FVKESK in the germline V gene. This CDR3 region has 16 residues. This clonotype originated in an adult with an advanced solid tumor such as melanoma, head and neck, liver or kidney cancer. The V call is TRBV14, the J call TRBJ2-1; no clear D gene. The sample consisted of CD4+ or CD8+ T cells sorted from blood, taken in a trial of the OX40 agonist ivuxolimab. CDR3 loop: CASSPLGGSSYNEQFF. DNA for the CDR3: TGTGCCAGCAGCCCGCTAGGCGGCAGCTCCTACAATGAGCAGTTCTTC. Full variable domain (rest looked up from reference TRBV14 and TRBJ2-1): EAGVTQFPSHSVIEKGQTVTLRCDPISGHDNLYWYRRVMGKEIKFLLHFVKESKQDESGMPNNRFLAERTGGTYSTLKVQPAELEDSGVYFCASSPLGGSSYNEQFFGPGTRLTVL.